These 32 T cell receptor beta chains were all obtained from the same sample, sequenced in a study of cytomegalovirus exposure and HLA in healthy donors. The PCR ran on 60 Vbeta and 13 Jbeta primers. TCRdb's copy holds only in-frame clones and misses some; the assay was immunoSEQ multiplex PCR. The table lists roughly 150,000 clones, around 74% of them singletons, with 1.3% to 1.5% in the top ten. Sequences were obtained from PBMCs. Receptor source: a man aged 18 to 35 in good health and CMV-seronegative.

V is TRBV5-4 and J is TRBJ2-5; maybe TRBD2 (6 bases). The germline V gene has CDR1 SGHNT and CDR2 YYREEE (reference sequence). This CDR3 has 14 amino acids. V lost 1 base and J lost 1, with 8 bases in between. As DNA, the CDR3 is TGTGCCAGCAGCTTGCCGACTAGCCAAGAGACCCAGTACTTC. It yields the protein CASSLPTSQETQYF.

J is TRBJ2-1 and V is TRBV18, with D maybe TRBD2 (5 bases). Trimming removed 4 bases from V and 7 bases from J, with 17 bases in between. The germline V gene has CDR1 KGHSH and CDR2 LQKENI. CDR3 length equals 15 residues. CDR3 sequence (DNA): TGTGCCAGCTCACGCGGTCCGGAGCCGGGAAATGAGCAGTTCTTC. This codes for CASSRGPEPGNEQFF.

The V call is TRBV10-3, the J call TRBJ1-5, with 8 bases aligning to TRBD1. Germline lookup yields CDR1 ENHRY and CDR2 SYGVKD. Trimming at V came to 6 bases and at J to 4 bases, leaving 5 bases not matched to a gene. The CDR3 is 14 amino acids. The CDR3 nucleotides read TGTGCCATCAGCAGGACAGGGAGGAATCAGCCCCAGCATTTT. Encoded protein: CAISRTGRNQPQHF.

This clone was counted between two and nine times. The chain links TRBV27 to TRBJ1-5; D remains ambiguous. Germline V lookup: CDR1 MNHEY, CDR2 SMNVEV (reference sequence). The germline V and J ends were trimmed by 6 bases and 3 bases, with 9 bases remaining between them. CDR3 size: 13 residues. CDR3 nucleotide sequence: TGTGCCAGCAGCCCGATGGCCAATCAGCCCCAGCATTTT. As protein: CASSPMANQPQHF.

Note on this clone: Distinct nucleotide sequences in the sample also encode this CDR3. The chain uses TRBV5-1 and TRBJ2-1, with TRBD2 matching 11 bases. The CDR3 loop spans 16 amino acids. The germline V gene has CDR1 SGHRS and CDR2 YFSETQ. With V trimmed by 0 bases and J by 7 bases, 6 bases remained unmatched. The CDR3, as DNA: TGCGCCAGCAGCTTGGGGGGGGGACTAGCGGAGAATGAGCAGTTCTTC. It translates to CASSLGGGLAENEQFF.

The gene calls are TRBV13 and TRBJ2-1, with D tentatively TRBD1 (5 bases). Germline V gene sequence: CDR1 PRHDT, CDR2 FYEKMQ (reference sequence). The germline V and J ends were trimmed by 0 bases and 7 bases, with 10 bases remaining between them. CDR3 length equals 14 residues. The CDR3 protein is CASSLGQGKNEQFF. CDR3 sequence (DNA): TGTGCCAGCAGCTTAGGGCAGGGTAAGAATGAGCAGTTCTTC.

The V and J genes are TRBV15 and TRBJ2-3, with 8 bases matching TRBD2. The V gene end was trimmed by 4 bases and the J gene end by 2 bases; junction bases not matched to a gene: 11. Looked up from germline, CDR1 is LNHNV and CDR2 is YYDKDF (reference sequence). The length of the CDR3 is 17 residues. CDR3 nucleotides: TGTGCCACCAGCAACTTATTTGGGACTAGGCACACAGATACGCAGTATTTT. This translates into CATSNLFGTRHTDTQYF.

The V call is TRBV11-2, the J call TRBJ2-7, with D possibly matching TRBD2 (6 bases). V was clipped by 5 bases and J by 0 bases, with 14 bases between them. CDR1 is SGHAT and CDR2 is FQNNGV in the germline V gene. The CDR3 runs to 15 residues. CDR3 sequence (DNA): TGTGCCAGCAGCCAGGTAATAGCGGACTCCTACGAGCAGTACTTC. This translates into CASSQVIADSYEQYF.

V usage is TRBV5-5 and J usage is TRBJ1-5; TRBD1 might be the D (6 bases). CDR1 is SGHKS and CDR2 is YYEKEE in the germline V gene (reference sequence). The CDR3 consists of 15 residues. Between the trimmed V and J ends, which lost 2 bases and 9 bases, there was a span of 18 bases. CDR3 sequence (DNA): TGTGCCAGCAGCTTTGGTACAGGGTCGACGTGGCCCCAGCATTTT. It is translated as CASSFGTGSTWPQHF.

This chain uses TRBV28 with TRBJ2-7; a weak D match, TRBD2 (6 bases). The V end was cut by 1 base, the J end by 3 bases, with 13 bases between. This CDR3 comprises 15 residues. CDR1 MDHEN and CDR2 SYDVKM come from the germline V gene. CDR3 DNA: TGTGCCAGCAGTTTATACCCCTGGGGACTCTACGAGCAGTACTTC. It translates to CASSLYPWGLYEQYF.

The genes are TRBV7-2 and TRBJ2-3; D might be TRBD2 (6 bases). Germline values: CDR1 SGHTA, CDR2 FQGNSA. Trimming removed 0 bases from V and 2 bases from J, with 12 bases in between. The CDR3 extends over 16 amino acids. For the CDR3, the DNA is TGTGCCAGCAGCTTAGCGCGGGACCCCTACACAGATACGCAGTATTTT. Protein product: CASSLARDPYTDTQYF.

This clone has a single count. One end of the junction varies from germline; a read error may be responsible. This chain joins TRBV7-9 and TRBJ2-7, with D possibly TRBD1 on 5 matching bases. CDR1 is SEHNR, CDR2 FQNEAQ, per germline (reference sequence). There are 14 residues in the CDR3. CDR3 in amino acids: CSSSSPRDSYEQYF. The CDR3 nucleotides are TGTTCCAGCAGCTCGCCCCGAGACAGCTACGAGCAGTACTTC.

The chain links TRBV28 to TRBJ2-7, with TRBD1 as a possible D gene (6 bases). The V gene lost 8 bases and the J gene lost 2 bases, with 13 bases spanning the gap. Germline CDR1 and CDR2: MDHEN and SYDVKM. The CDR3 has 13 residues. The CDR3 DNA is TGTGCCAGCGAGGGGGTCCCCGCCTACGAGCAGTACTTC. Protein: CASEGVPAYEQYF.

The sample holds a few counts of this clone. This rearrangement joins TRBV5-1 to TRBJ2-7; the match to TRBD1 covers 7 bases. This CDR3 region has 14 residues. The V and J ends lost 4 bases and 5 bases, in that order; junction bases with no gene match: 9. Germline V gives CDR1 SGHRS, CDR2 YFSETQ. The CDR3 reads CASSQGTASNEQYF. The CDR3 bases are TGCGCCAGCAGCCAGGGGACAGCTTCAAACGAGCAGTACTTC.

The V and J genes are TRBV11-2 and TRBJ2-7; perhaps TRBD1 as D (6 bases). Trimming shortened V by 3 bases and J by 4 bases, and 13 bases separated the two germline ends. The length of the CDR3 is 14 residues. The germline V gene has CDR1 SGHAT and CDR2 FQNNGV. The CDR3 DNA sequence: TGTGCCAGCAGCTTGGCCCCAGGGGTGTACGAGCAGTACTTC. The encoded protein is CASSLAPGVYEQYF. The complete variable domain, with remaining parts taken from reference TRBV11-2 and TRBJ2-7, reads EAGVAQSPRYKIIEKRQSVAFWCNPISGHATLYWYQQILGQGPKLLIQFQNNGVVDDSQLPKDRFSAERLKGVDSTLKIQPAKLEDSAVYLCASSLAPGVYEQYFGPGTRLTVT.

The CDR3, as DNA: TGTGCCAGCAAAGGACTAGCGGTTAGAGGGGAGCTGTTTTTT. Amino acids: CASKGLAVRGELFF. The chain recombines TRBV2 with TRBJ2-2, with TRBD2 matching 10 bases. CDR1 is SNHLY, CDR2 FYNNEI, per germline. The CDR3 totals 14 residues. Trimming at V came to 7 bases and at J to 8 bases, leaving 7 bases not matched to a gene.

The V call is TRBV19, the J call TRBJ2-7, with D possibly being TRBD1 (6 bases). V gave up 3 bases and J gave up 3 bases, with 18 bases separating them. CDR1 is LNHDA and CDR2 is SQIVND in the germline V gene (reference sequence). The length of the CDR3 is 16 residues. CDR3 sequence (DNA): TGTGCCAGTAGTATTCAGGGGCCCTCGGGGAACTACGAGCAGTACTTC. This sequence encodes CASSIQGPSGNYEQYF.

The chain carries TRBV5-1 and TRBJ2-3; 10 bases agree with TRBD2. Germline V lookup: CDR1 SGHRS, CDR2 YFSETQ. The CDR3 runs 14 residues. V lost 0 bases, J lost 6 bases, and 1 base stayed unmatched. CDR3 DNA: TGCGCCAGCAGCTTGGAGCGGGGGGGGGATACGCAGTATTTT. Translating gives CASSLERGGDTQYF. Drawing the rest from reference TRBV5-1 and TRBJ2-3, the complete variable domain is KAGVTQTPRYLIKTRGQQVTLSCSPISGHRSVSWYQQTPGQGLQFLFEYFSETQRNKGNFPGRFSGRQFSNSRSEMNVSTLELGDSALYLCASSLERGGDTQYFGPGTRLTVL.

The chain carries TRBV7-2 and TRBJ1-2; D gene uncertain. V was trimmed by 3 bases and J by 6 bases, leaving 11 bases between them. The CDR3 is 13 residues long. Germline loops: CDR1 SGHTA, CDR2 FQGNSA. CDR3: CASSFVPRDGYTF. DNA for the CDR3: TGTGCCAGCAGCTTCGTCCCCCGGGATGGCTACACCTTC.

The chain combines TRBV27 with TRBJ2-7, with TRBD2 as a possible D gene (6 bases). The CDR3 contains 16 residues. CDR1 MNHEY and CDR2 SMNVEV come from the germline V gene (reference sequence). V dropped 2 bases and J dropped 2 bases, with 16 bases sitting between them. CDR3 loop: CASSLGDRGSTYEQYF. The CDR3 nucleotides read TGTGCCAGCAGTTTAGGGGACCGGGGGTCGACCTACGAGCAGTACTTC.

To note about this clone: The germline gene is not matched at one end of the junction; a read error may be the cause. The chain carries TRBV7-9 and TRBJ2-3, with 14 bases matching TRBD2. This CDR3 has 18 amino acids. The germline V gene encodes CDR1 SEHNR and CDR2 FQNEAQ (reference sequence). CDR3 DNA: TGTTCCAGCAGCCCGGGACTAGCGGGAGCTAGGAACACAGATACGCAGTATTTT. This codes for CSSSPGLAGARNTDTQYF.

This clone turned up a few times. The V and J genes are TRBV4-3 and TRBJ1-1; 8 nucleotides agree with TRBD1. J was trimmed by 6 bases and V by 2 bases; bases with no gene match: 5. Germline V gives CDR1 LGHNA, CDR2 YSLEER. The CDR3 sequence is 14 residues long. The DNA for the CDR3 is TGCGCCAGCAGCCAAATCACAGGGGGGGCTGAAGCTTTCTTT. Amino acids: CASSQITGGAEAFF.

CDR3: CASSQEGGAFGGYTF. The DNA for the CDR3 is TGCGCCAGCAGCCAAGAAGGGGGCGCCTTTGGAGGCTACACCTTC. This rearrangement joins TRBV4-3 to TRBJ1-2; 7 bases agree with TRBD1. Germline-derived CDR1 and CDR2 are LGHNA and YSLEER. Trimming removed 0 bases from V and 8 bases from J; junction bases left unmatched: 9. CDR3 size: 15 residues.

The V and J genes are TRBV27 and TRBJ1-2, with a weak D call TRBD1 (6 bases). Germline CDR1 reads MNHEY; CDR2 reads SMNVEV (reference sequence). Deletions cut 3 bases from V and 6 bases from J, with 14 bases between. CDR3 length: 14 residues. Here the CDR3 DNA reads TGTGCCAGCAGTTTGAGGGGGGGGGACGATGGCTACACCTTC. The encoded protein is CASSLRGGDDGYTF.

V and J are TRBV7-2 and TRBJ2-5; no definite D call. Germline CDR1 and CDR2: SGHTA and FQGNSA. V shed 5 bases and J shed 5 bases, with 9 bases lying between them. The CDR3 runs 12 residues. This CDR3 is CASSQMRETQYF. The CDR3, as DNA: TGTGCCAGCAGCCAAATGCGGGAGACCCAGTACTTC.

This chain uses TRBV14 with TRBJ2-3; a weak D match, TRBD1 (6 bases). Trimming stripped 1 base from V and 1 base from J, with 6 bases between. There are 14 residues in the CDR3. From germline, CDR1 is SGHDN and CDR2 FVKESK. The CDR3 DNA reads TGTGCCAGCAGCCAAGGGACAGGCACAGATACGCAGTATTTT. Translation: CASSQGTGTDTQYF.

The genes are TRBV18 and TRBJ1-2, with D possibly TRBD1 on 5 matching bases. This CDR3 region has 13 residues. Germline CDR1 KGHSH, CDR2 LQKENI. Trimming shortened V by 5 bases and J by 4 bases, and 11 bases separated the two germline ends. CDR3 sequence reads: CASSSTESYGYTF. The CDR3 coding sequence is TGTGCCAGCTCATCGACAGAATCCTATGGCTACACCTTC.

The CDR3 loop reads CASSWGLRYEQYF. Written as DNA, the CDR3 is TGTGCCAGTAGTTGGGGACTCCGCTACGAGCAGTACTTC. The chain is built from TRBV19 and TRBJ2-7, with D maybe TRBD2 (6 bases). Germline values: CDR1 LNHDA, CDR2 SQIVND (reference sequence). The CDR3 covers 13 residues. The V and J ends lost 5 bases and 3 bases respectively, with 11 bases between them. The whole variable domain, remainder taken from reference TRBV19 and TRBJ2-7, is DGGITQSPKYLFRKEGQNVTLSCEQNLNHDAMYWYRQDPGQGLRLIYYSQIVNDFQKGDIAEGYSVSREKKESFPLTVTSAQKNPTAFYLCASSWGLRYEQYFGPGTRLTVT.

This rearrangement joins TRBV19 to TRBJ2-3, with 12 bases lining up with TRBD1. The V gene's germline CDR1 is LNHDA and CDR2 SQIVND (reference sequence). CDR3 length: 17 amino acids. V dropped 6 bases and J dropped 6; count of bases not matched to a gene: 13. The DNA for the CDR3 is TGTGCCAGTAGGCCCCTCCCCGGGACAGGGGGCCGGGATACGCAGTATTTT. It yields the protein CASRPLPGTGGRDTQYF. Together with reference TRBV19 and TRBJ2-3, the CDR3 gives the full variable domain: DGGITQSPKYLFRKEGQNVTLSCEQNLNHDAMYWYRQDPGQGLRLIYYSQIVNDFQKGDIAEGYSVSREKKESFPLTVTSAQKNPTAFYLCASRPLPGTGGRDTQYFGPGTRLTVL.

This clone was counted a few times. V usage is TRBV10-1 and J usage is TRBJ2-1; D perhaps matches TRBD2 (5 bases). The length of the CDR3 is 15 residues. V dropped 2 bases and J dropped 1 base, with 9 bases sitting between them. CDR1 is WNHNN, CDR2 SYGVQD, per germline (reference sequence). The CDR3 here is CASSETTGSYNEQFF. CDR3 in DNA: TGCGCCAGCAGTGAGACGACGGGGTCCTACAATGAGCAGTTCTTC.

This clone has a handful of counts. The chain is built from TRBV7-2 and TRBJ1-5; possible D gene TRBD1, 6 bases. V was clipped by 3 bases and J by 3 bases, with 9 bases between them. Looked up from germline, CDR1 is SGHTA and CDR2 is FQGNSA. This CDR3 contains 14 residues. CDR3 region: CASSFWDTNQPQHF. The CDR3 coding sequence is TGTGCCAGCAGCTTTTGGGACACCAATCAGCCCCAGCATTTT. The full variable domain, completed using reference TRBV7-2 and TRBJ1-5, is GAGVSQSPSNKVTEKGKDVELRCDPISGHTALYWYRQSLGQGLEFLIYFQGNSAPDKSGLPSDRFSAERTGGSVSTLTIQRTQQEDSAVYLCASSFWDTNQPQHFGDGTRLSIL.

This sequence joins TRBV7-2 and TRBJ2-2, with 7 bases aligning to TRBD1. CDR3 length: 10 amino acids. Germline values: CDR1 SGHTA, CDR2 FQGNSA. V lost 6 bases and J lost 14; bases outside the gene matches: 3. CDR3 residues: CASRGDSLFF. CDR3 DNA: TGTGCCAGCAGGGGGGACAGTCTGTTTTTT. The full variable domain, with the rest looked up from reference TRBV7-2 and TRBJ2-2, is GAGVSQSPSNKVTEKGKDVELRCDPISGHTALYWYRQSLGQGLEFLIYFQGNSAPDKSGLPSDRFSAERTGGSVSTLTIQRTQQEDSAVYLCASRGDSLFFGEGSRLTVL.